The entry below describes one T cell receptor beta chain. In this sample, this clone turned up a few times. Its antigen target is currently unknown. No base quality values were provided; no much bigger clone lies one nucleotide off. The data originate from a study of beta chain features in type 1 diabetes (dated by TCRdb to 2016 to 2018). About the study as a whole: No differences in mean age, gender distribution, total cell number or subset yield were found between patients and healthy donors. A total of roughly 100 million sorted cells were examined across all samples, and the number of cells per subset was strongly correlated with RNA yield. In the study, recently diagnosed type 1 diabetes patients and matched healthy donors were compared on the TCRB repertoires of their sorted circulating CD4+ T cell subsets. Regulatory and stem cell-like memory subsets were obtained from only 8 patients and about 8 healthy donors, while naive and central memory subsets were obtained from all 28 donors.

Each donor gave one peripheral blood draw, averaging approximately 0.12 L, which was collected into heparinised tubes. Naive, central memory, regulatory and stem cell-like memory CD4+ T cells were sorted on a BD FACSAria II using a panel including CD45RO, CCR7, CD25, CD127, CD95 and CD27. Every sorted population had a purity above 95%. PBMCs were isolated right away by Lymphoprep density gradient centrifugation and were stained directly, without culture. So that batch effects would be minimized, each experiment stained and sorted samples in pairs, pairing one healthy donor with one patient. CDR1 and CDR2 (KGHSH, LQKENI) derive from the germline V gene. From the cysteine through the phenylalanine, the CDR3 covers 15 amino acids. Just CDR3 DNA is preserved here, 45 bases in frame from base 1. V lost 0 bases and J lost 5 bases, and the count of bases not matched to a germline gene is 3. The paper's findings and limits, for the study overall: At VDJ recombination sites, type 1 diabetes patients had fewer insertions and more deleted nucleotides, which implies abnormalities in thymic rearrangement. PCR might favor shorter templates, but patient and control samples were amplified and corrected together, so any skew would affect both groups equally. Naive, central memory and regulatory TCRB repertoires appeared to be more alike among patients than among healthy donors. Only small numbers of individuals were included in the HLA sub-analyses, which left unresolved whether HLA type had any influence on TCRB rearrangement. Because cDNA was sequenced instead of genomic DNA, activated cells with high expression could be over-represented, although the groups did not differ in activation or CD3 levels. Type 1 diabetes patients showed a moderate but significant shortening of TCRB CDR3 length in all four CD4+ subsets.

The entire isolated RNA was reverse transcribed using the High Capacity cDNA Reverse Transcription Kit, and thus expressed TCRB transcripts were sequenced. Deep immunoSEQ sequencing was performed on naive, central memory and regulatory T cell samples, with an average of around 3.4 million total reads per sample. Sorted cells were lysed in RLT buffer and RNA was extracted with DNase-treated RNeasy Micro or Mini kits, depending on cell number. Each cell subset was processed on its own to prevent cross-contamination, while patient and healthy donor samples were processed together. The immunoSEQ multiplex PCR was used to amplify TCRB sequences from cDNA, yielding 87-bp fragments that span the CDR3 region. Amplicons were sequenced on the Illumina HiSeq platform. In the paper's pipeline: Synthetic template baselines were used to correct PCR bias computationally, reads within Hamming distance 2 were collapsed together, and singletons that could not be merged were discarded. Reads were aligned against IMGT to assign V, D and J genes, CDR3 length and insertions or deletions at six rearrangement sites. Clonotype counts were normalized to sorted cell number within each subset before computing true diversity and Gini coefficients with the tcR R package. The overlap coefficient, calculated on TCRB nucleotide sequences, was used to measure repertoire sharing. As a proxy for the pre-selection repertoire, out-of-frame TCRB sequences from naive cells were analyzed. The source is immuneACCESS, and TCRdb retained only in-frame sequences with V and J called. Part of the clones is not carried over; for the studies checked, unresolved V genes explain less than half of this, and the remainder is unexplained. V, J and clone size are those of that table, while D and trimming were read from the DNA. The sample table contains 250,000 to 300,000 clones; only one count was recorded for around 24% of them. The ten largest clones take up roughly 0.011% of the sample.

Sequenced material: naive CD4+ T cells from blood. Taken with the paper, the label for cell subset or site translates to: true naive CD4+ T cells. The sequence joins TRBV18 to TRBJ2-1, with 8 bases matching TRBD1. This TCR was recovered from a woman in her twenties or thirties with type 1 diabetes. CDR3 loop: CASSPPGQVDNEQFF. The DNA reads TGTGCCAGCTCACCACCGGGACAGGTTGACAATGAGCAGTTCTTC.